A single sample is the source of the 19 T cell receptor beta chains below, sequenced in a study of T cell repertoires and HLA-DP antigens. The antigens these receptors bind are not known. Clones were read by immunoSEQ multiplex PCR, and TCRdb kept only the in-frame ones, dropping some. The sample lists approximately 100,000 clones; roughly 86% were seen once. Sequencing was performed on CD4+ T cells from PBMCs. Receptor source: a man over 45 in good health and CMV-seronegative.

This clone was recorded once. The chain is built from TRBV30 and TRBJ2-1, with 8 bases fitting TRBD2. The junction had 4 bases not matched to a gene; V was cut back by 2 bases and J by 1 base. This CDR3 contains 15 residues. Germline CDR1 GTSNPN, CDR2 SVGIG (reference sequence). The CDR3 is CAWSSGGGSYNEQFF. DNA of the CDR3: TGTGCCTGGAGTTCCGGCGGGGGGTCCTACAATGAGCAGTTCTTC.

The chain carries TRBV5-1 and TRBJ2-1, with 8 bases identical to TRBD2. Germline V gene lookup returns CDR1 SGHRS and CDR2 YFSETQ. The junction had 6 bases not matched to a gene; V was cut back by 1 base and J by 6 bases. This CDR3 has 15 amino acids. The CDR3 DNA is TGCGCCAGCAGCTTGCCCGGGACTAGACTCAATGAGCAGTTCTTC. Amino acid sequence: CASSLPGTRLNEQFF. Full variable domain (remainder filled in from reference TRBV5-1 and TRBJ2-1): KAGVTQTPRYLIKTRGQQVTLSCSPISGHRSVSWYQQTPGQGLQFLFEYFSETQRNKGNFPGRFSGRQFSNSRSEMNVSTLELGDSALYLCASSLPGTRLNEQFFGPGTRLTVL.

This clone has only a few counts. The CDR3 is CASSLGRGKRGTQYF. The CDR3 DNA follows: TGTGCCAGCAGTCTCGGACGGGGGAAGAGAGGCACGCAGTATTTT. This chain connects TRBV28 to TRBJ2-3, with D possibly TRBD2 on 6 matching bases. This CDR3 is 15 amino acids long. The V end lost 5 bases, the J end lost 9 bases, and 21 bases lay between the germline ends. CDR1 is MDHEN and CDR2 is SYDVKM in the germline V gene.

This clone has a handful of counts. In DNA, the CDR3 is TGTGCCAGCAGCCAAGAGCGGAACACCATATATTTT. Translation gives CASSQERNTIYF. The rearrangement uses TRBV7-2 and TRBJ1-3; D is undetermined. Per the germline V gene, CDR1 is SGHTA and CDR2 is FQGNSA. V was cut by 5 bases and J by 7 bases, with 9 bases left in between. The CDR3 is 12 residues long.

The gene calls are TRBV19 and TRBJ2-2; D not certain. CDR1 LNHDA and CDR2 SQIVND come from the germline V gene (reference sequence). V gave up 1 base and J gave up 4 bases, with 7 bases separating them. The CDR3 contains 14 residues. The CDR3 loop is CASSIGLGTGELFF. In DNA form, the CDR3 reads TGTGCCAGTAGTATAGGTTTGGGCACCGGGGAGCTGTTTTTT.

The chain couples TRBV29-1 to TRBJ1-2; TRBD1 might be the D (5 bases). Trimming stripped 1 base from V and 7 bases from J, with 16 bases between. The CDR3 contains 14 residues. Germline loops: CDR1 SQVTM, CDR2 ANQGSEA. The CDR3 DNA reads TGCAGCGTTGAAGTGGGACGGGACTATGGTGGCTACACCTTC. This encodes CSVEVGRDYGGYTF. Filled out from reference TRBV29-1 and TRBJ1-2, the complete variable domain reads SAVISQKPSRDICQRGTSLTIQCQVDSQVTMMFWYRQQPGQSLTLIATANQGSEATYESGFVIDKFPISRPNLTFSTLTVSNMSPEDSSIYLCSVEVGRDYGGYTFGSGTRLTVV.

The V call is TRBV7-6, the J call TRBJ2-7; D gene unclear. Germline V lookup: CDR1 SGHVS, CDR2 FNYEAQ. This CDR3 has 11 residues. Trimming took off 5 bases at V and 6 bases at J, with 8 bases between the two ends. DNA for the CDR3: TGTGCCAGCAGCGCCATGTTCGAGCAGTACTTC. Amino acid sequence: CASSAMFEQYF.

The V and J genes are TRBV7-4 and TRBJ1-2; the match to TRBD1 covers 8 bases. The CDR3 is 13 residues long. V lost 11 bases, J lost 8 bases, and 13 bases stayed unmatched. In germline, CDR1 is SGHVT, CDR2 SQSDAQ. The CDR3: CAPNGQGACGYTF. CDR3 nucleotide sequence: TGTGCCCCTAACGGTCAGGGGGCGTGCGGCTACACCTTC.

The chain employs TRBV5-1 and TRBJ1-1; D may be TRBD1 (5 bases). The CDR3 has 13 residues. Germline CDR1 reads SGHRS; CDR2 reads YFSETQ. Trimming took off 4 bases at V and 6 bases at J, with 13 bases between the two ends. Here the CDR3 reads CASSTMTDAEAFF. The CDR3 DNA sequence: TGCGCCAGCAGCACTATGACAGACGCTGAAGCTTTCTTT.

This clone has a handful of counts. V is TRBV19 and J is TRBJ1-5; no clear D. Deletions cut 3 bases from V and 3 bases from J, with 9 bases between. The CDR3 covers 14 residues. Germline CDR1 reads LNHDA; CDR2 reads SQIVND (reference sequence). The chain's CDR3 is CASSILGTNQPQHF. The DNA for the CDR3 is TGTGCCAGTAGTATTCTGGGCACCAATCAGCCCCAGCATTTT. The full variable domain, rest sourced from reference TRBV19 and TRBJ1-5, is DGGITQSPKYLFRKEGQNVTLSCEQNLNHDAMYWYRQDPGQGLRLIYYSQIVNDFQKGDIAEGYSVSREKKESFPLTVTSAQKNPTAFYLCASSILGTNQPQHFGDGTRLSIL.

CDR3 loop: CASSEIFGGGTQYF. The CDR3 DNA is TGTGCCAGCAGTGAAATATTCGGAGGCGGGACCCAGTACTTC. The chain joins TRBV6-1 to TRBJ2-5; TRBD2 is a possible D gene (5 bases). The CDR3 runs 14 residues. Trimming stripped 2 bases from V and 7 bases from J, with 14 bases between. CDR1 and CDR2 (germline): MNHNS, SASEGT.

V is TRBV7-3 and J is TRBJ1-1; D is possibly TRBD1 (5 bases). The CDR3 has 14 residues. Germline V lookup: CDR1 SGHTA, CDR2 FQGTGA. V was clipped by 2 bases and J by 3 bases, with 10 bases between them. The DNA for the CDR3 is TGTGCCAGCAGCTTACAGGGAGGGGACACTGAAGCTTTCTTT. Translation: CASSLQGGDTEAFF.

The chain carries TRBV6-1 and TRBJ2-5; 13 positions agree with TRBD2. The CDR3 runs to 15 residues. V was clipped by 4 bases and J by 5 bases; unmatched bases: 4. Germline CDR1 and CDR2: MNHNS and SASEGT. DNA of the CDR3: TGTGCCAGCAGTGCACTAGCGGGGGGGCGGGAGACCCAGTACTTC. As protein: CASSALAGGRETQYF.

The chain is built from TRBV5-4 and TRBJ2-2, with 8 nucleotides matching TRBD1. The CDR3 totals 16 residues. The trim removed 4 bases at V and 6 bases at J, leaving 11 bases unmatched. In germline, CDR1 is SGHNT, CDR2 YYREEE (reference sequence). The CDR3 reads CASSPVGGQGSGELFF. CDR3 coding DNA: TGTGCCAGCAGCCCGGTTGGAGGACAGGGCTCCGGGGAGCTGTTTTTT.

This CDR3 is CASSVYSNTGELFF. The CDR3 DNA is TGTGCCAGCAGCGTATACAGCAACACCGGGGAGCTGTTTTTT. The chain couples TRBV9 to TRBJ2-2; D is unclear. V lost 1 base, J lost 2 bases, and 6 bases lay in between. Germline lookup yields CDR1 SGDLS and CDR2 YYNGEE. The CDR3 sequence is 14 residues long.

The V and J genes are TRBV27 and TRBJ2-7, with 10 bases matching TRBD1. Per germline, CDR1 MNHEY and CDR2 SMNVEV (reference sequence). There are 14 residues in the CDR3. The V and J ends lost 5 bases and 3 bases, in that order; junction bases with no gene match: 4. CDR3 sequence: CASSRGQGLYEQYF. CDR3 nucleotide sequence: TGTGCCAGCAGTCGGGGACAGGGGCTCTACGAGCAGTACTTC.

This clone was observed a single time. V is TRBV5-1 and J is TRBJ2-7; 14 bases agree with TRBD2. This CDR3 is built from 17 residues. Germline CDR1 is SGHRS and CDR2 is YFSETQ. V shed 4 bases and J 3 bases; nucleotides not matched to a gene: 9. CDR3 in amino acids: CASSGGTSGSLVYEQYF. Here the CDR3 DNA reads TGCGCCAGCAGCGGCGGGACTAGCGGGAGCCTTGTCTACGAGCAGTACTTC.

V and J are TRBV2 and TRBJ2-5; 11 bases map to TRBD1. Trimming removed 6 bases from V and 5 bases from J; junction bases left unmatched: 5. The germline gives CDR1 SNHLY, CDR2 FYNNEI. CDR3 length equals 14 residues. The CDR3 DNA sequence: TGTGCCAGCAGAGGACAGGGGGCGCCGGAGACCCAGTACTTC. Its protein is CASRGQGAPETQYF. The whole variable domain, remainder taken from reference TRBV2 and TRBJ2-5, is EPEVTQTPSHQVTQMGQEVILRCVPISNHLYFYWYRQILGQKVEFLVSFYNNEISEKSEIFDDQFSVERPDGSNFTLKIRSTKLEDSAMYFCASRGQGAPETQYFGPGTRLLVL.

This rearrangement joins TRBV5-4 to TRBJ2-3, with 7 bases fitting TRBD2. J lost 2 bases, V lost 3 bases, and 6 bases had no gene match. Germline V gives CDR1 SGHNT, CDR2 YYREEE (reference sequence). The CDR3 runs to 15 residues. The CDR3 reads CASSSAGETTDTQYF. In DNA, the CDR3 is TGTGCCAGCAGCTCGGCGGGGGAAACCACAGATACGCAGTATTTT.